The text below deals with one TCR beta chain. Its antigen remains unidentified. PCR involved 60 Vbeta and 13 Jbeta primers. Method: immunoSEQ multiplex PCR; TCRdb's copy keeps in-frame clones and lacks some. The sample yields about 130,000 clones, around 80% seen once. These data originate in a study of cytomegalovirus exposure and HLA in healthy donors. General study points: Among the most significant clusters, several appeared linked to common viral pathogens in a later analysis.

V was pared by 1 base and J by 7 bases, with 0 bases of the junction left unmatched. The CDR3 totals 13 residues. Germline values: CDR1 SGHTA, CDR2 FQGNSA. The chain joins TRBV7-2 to TRBJ2-4, with 8 bases identical to TRBD1. Sequences were obtained from PBMCs. The receptor comes from a middle-aged woman in good health and CMV-seronegative. The CDR3 nucleotides are TGTGCCAGCAGCTTAGGGACAGGGAACATTCAGTACTTC. Residues: CASSLGTGNIQYF.